One sample yielded the 14 T cell receptor beta chains listed below, sequenced in a study of Ad26.COV2.S vaccination and SARS-CoV-2 variants. The treatment was: roughly 20 received Ad26.COV2.S at low or high dose, single or two shots; several received placebo; per-sample allocation not given. Day 63 after the first vaccine or placebo injection was the time point for sampling. The method was immunoSEQ multiplex PCR; TCRdb's version includes in-frame clones alone and lacks a portion of them. The sample contains about 330,000 clones, roughly nine tenths of which appear only once. Sequences were derived from peripheral blood, sampled in a trial of Ad26.COV2.S vaccine versus placebo. The receptor set was obtained from a person between 18 and 65 years old who received the Ad26.COV2.S COVID-19 vaccine or a placebo.

CDR3 amino acids: CASSQTGMVTEAFF. The CDR3 nucleotides read TGCGCCAGCAGCCAGACAGGGATGGTCACTGAAGCTTTCTTT. The chain employs TRBV4-3 and TRBJ1-1; 7 bases fit TRBD1. V was clipped by 3 bases and J by 4 bases; unmatched bases: 5. Germline CDR1 is LGHNA and CDR2 is YSLEER. This CDR3 region has 14 residues.

The rearrangement joins TRBV11-2 to TRBJ2-1, with 7 bases that match TRBD2. V gave up 8 bases and J gave up 9 bases; unmatched junction bases: 10. The CDR3 runs to 13 residues. The germline CDR1 and CDR2 sequences are SGHAT and FQNNGV. CDR3 nucleotide sequence: TGTGCCAGCGGCGGACTAGTGGTCGGTGAGCAGTTCTTC. Translating it yields CASGGLVVGEQFF.

The genes are TRBV7-9 and TRBJ2-1, with 15 positions matching TRBD2. Per germline, CDR1 SEHNR and CDR2 FQNEAQ (reference sequence). V was pared by 4 bases and J by 4 bases, with 11 bases of the junction left unmatched. This CDR3 comprises 19 residues. CDR3 sequence reads: CASSSIPGLAGGQYNEQFF. DNA of the CDR3: TGTGCCAGCAGCTCCATCCCGGGACTAGCGGGAGGTCAATACAATGAGCAGTTCTTC.

The rearrangement joins TRBV4-1 to TRBJ1-1; 7 positions match TRBD1. The V gene end was trimmed by 2 bases and the J gene end by 8 bases; junction bases not matched to a gene: 20. The CDR3 extends over 18 amino acids. Germline values: CDR1 MGHRA, CDR2 YSYEKL. CDR3 protein: CASSQPWTGTPGSEEAFF. CDR3 DNA sequence: TGCGCCAGCAGCCAACCCTGGACAGGAACCCCCGGGAGTGAGGAAGCTTTCTTT.

The rearrangement links TRBV5-6 to TRBJ1-1, with 9 bases lining up with TRBD1. The CDR3 spans 13 residues. V was pared by 4 bases and J by 5 bases, with 3 bases of the junction left unmatched. Germline V gives CDR1 SGHDT, CDR2 YYEEEE. In DNA form, the CDR3 reads TGTGCCAGCAGCCGACAGGGGGGAACTGAAGCTTTCTTT. Amino acid sequence: CASSRQGGTEAFF.

The genes are TRBV4-3 and TRBJ1-2, with D maybe TRBD1 (5 bases). Trimming removed 5 bases from V and 8 bases from J, with 30 bases in between. The germline V gene has CDR1 LGHNA and CDR2 YSLEER. This CDR3 has 18 residues. The CDR3 protein is CASSYYEFLREVGGGYTF. The DNA for the CDR3 is TGCGCCAGCAGCTATTACGAATTCCTCAGGGAAGTCGGTGGCGGCTACACCTTC.

V is TRBV24-1 and J is TRBJ2-7; D unclear. The V end lost 10 bases, the J end lost 0 bases, and 9 bases lay between the germline ends. Looked up from germline, CDR1 is KGHDR and CDR2 is SFDVKD. There are 12 residues in the CDR3. The DNA for the CDR3 is TGTGCCACGGACCCCTACTCCTACGAGCAGTACGTC. It codes for CATDPYSYEQYV.

This CDR3 is CASSFGSPETDEQFF. The CDR3 DNA reads TGTGCCAGCAGCTTTGGTAGCCCGGAGACGGATGAGCAGTTCTTC. The chain joins TRBV7-6 to TRBJ2-1; D remains unclear. V was pared by 3 bases and J by 8 bases, with 17 bases between. The CDR3 is 15 amino acids. Germline CDR1 is SGHVS and CDR2 is FNYEAQ.

V gene TRBV18 combines with J gene TRBJ1-5; no clear D. There are 15 residues in the CDR3. V was shortened by 1 base and J by 0 bases, with 7 bases between the two germline ends. Germline lookup yields CDR1 KGHSH and CDR2 LQKENI. CDR3 loop: CASSPLSDSNQPQHF. In DNA form, the CDR3 reads TGTGCCAGCTCACCACTGTCCGATAGCAATCAGCCCCAGCATTTT. Looking up the rest from reference TRBV18 and TRBJ1-5 gives the full variable domain: NAGVMQNPRHLVRRRGQEARLRCSPMKGHSHVYWYRQLPEEGLKFMVYLQKENIIDESGMPKERFSAEFPKEGPSILRIQQVVRGDSAAYFCASSPLSDSNQPQHFGDGTRLSIL.

The V gene is TRBV30, the J gene TRBJ1-6, with 10 bases that match TRBD1. This CDR3 comprises 17 residues. Germline CDR1 and CDR2: GTSNPN and SVGIG (reference sequence). V was clipped by 2 bases and J by 7 bases; unmatched bases: 11. In DNA form, the CDR3 reads TGTGCCTGGAGTATACGACAGGGGGCGCGTTTGAATTCACCCCTCCACTTT. Residues: CAWSIRQGARLNSPLHF. Full variable domain (remainder filled in from reference TRBV30 and TRBJ1-6): SQTIHQWPATLVQPVGSPLSLECTVEGTSNPNLYWYRQAAGRGLQLLFYSVGIGQISSEVPQNLSASRPQDRQFILSSKKLLLSDSGFYLCAWSIRQGARLNSPLHFGNGTRLTVT.

Here the CDR3 reads CASSFGGGETDTQYF. Written as DNA, the CDR3 is TGTGCCAGCAGCTTCGGGGGCGGGGAAACAGATACGCAGTATTTT. The chain couples TRBV7-6 to TRBJ2-3; TRBD1 or TRBD2 may be the D gene (6 bases each). Germline loops: CDR1 SGHVS, CDR2 FNYEAQ. The CDR3 is 15 amino acids. The ends were cut back, 3 bases at V and 3 bases at J, with 13 bases in the middle. The full variable domain, with the rest looked up from reference TRBV7-6 and TRBJ2-3, is GAGVSQSPRYKVTKRGQDVALRCDPISGHVSLYWYRQALGQGPEFLTYFNYEAQQDKSGLPNDRFSAERPEGSISTLTIQRTEQRDSAMYRCASSFGGGETDTQYFGPGTRLTVL.

V is TRBV6-5 and J is TRBJ2-7; TRBD2 aligns across 10 bases. V lost 11 bases to trimming and J lost 6 bases; unmatched junction nucleotides: 13. Germline V gives CDR1 MNHEY, CDR2 SVGAGI. The CDR3 sequence is 14 residues long. The CDR3 bases are TGTGCCTCCCAGAGCGGGAGGGCCGGTCTCGAGCAGTACGTC. Translation gives CASQSGRAGLEQYV.

V gene TRBV7-3 combines with J gene TRBJ2-6; D call uncertain. Per the germline V gene, CDR1 is SGHTA and CDR2 is FQGTGA. The CDR3 is 17 residues long. V gave up 2 bases and J gave up 0 bases, with 11 bases separating them. The DNA of the CDR3 is TGTGCCAGCAGCTTAGAACTAACAGTCTCTGGGGCCAACGTCCTGACTTTC. This encodes CASSLELTVSGANVLTF.

The chain joins TRBV3-1 (or the pseudogene TRBV3-2) to TRBJ1-1; the D is unclear. The CDR3 has 13 residues. Per the germline V gene, CDR1 is LGHDT and CDR2 is YNNKEL (reference sequence). V was clipped by 5 bases and J by 1 base, with 8 bases between them. The CDR3 is CASSRVGNTEAFF. CDR3 nucleotides: TGTGCCAGCAGCAGGGTCGGGAACACTGAAGCTTTCTTT.